This T cell receptor (beta chain) was sequenced in a study of shared clonotypes between healthy human individuals. About the study: Each donor's CD4 naive and CD4 memory cells filled three plates apiece, CD8 naive two, and CD8 memory one. The study's findings and limits: Researchers found naive subsets generally carried larger estimated richness than memory subsets.

The protocol was immunoSEQ multiplex PCR, while the TCRdb copy is restricted to in-frame clones and leaves out a portion. The sample holds 1.5 million to 2.5 million clones, about 95% seen once. The ends were cut back, 1 base at V and 4 bases at J, with 14 bases in the middle. Germline V gene sequence: CDR1 SGHAT, CDR2 FQNNGV. This CDR3 spans 15 amino acids. Concerning this clone itself: Its antigen is not identified.

CD8 cells classed as naive were CD45RO-negative and positively selected for CCR7, excluding terminally differentiated effector memory CD45RA+ cells. The clonotype comes from a man aged 18 to 35 in good health. The chain couples TRBV11-2 to TRBJ2-7; the D gene is possibly TRBD1 (7 bases). Sequencing input: naive CD8+ T cells sorted from blood. The CDR3 reads CASSLAKGAGYEQYF. CDR3 in DNA: TGTGCCAGCAGCTTAGCGAAGGGGGCGGGGTACGAGCAGTACTTC.